The rows below give T cell receptor beta chains drawn from one sample of a study of persistence of HIV-infected CD4 T cells. Assay used: immunoSEQ multiplex PCR; TCRdb lists only in-frame clones, some missing. Found here are 43,000 or so clones, roughly 90% of them singletons; the top ten hold 0.95% to 1.1%. No antigens are known for them. The sequenced sample was CD4+ T cells sorted from PBMCs after roughly 17-hour stimulation, obtained from a patient who received antiretroviral therapy. Receptor source: an adult man with HIV who was CMV-seropositive. CDR3s include the opening cysteine and the closing phenylalanine or tryptophan. A D gene is named only where the DNA matches it firmly. Size values are once, few and many counts, or a class for expanded clones, and some rows have none.

size: -
D: -
V: TRBV7-2
length: 13
J: TRBJ1-1
CDR3: CASSLGAYPEAFF
DNA: TGTGCCAGCAGCTTAGGAGCGTACCCTGAAGCTTTCTTT

size: -
D: TRBD1
V: TRBV3-1/TRBV3-2
length: 15
J: TRBJ1-4
CDR3: CASSQEETGGEKLFF
DNA: TGTGCCAGCAGCCAAGAGGAGACAGGGGGTGAAAAACTGTTTTTT

size: -
D: -
V: TRBV2
length: 13
J: TRBJ2-2
CDR3: CATTDTPTGELFF
DNA: TGTGCCACGACAGATACTCCCACCGGGGAGCTGTTTTTT

size: -
D: TRBD1
V: TRBV28
length: 16
J: TRBJ2-2
CDR3: CASSLTAGGDTGELFF
DNA: TGTGCCAGCAGTTTGACGGCAGGGGGCGACACCGGGGAGCTGTTTTTT

size: -
D: -
V: TRBV4-1
length: 13
J: TRBJ2-7
CDR3: CASSQVNTHEQYF
DNA: TGCGCCAGCAGCCAAGTAAACACCCACGAGCAGTACTTC

size: -
D: -
V: TRBV18
length: 14
J: TRBJ1-2
CDR3: CASSSRDLGHGYTF
DNA: TGTGCCAGCTCAAGTCGGGACCTCGGGCATGGCTACACCTTC

size: -
D: -
V: TRBV3-1/TRBV3-2
length: 12
J: TRBJ1-1
CDR3: CASSQGKIEAFF
DNA: TGTGCCAGCAGCCAAGGAAAGATAGAAGCTTTCTTT

size: -
D: TRBD1
V: TRBV18
length: 13
J: TRBJ1-1
CDR3: CASSQGADTEAFF
DNA: TGTGCCAGCTCACAGGGGGCGGACACTGAAGCTTTCTTT

size: -
D: -
V: TRBV4-1
length: 15
J: TRBJ2-2
CDR3: CASRRQGQGTGELFF
DNA: TGCGCCAGCAGGAGGCAGGGCCAAGGGACCGGGGAGCTGTTTTTT

size: -
D: -
V: TRBV19
length: 15
J: TRBJ1-5
CDR3: CASSQTFGYNQPQHF
DNA: TGTGCCAGTAGCCAAACGTTCGGATACAATCAGCCCCAGCATTTT

size: -
D: -
V: TRBV9
length: 15
J: TRBJ1-2
CDR3: CASSVRAASNYGYTF
DNA: TGTGCCAGCAGCGTACGGGCAGCGTCTAACTATGGCTACACCTTC

size: -
D: -
V: TRBV5-8
length: 14
J: TRBJ1-5
CDR3: CASSLEGGGQPQHF
DNA: TGTGCCAGCAGCTTGGAGGGGGGAGGCCAGCCCCAGCATTTT

size: -
D: -
V: TRBV5-1
length: 15
J: TRBJ1-3
CDR3: CASSSIGQKLDTIYF
DNA: TGCGCCAGCAGCTCGATCGGACAGAAACTTGACACCATATATTTT

size: -
D: TRBD1
V: TRBV4-1
length: 14
J: TRBJ1-1
CDR3: CASSPGQLNTEAFF
DNA: TGCGCCAGCAGCCCGGGACAGCTTAACACTGAAGCTTTCTTT

size: -
D: -
V: TRBV18
length: 15
J: TRBJ2-1
CDR3: CASSLDRSSYNEQFF
DNA: TGTGCCAGCTCGTTGGACCGGAGCTCCTACAATGAGCAGTTCTTC

size: -
D: -
V: TRBV6-5
length: 13
J: TRBJ1-1
CDR3: CASSATRSTEAFF
DNA: TGTGCCAGCAGCGCCACAAGATCCACTGAAGCTTTCTTT

size: -
D: TRBD1
V: TRBV27
length: 16
J: TRBJ2-3
CDR3: CASSLKGARSTDTQYF
DNA: TGTGCCAGCAGTCTTAAGGGGGCCCGGAGCACAGATACGCAGTATTTT

size: -
D: -
V: TRBV24-1
length: 14
J: TRBJ2-2
CDR3: CATRSWGSTGELFF
DNA: TGTGCCACCCGCTCTTGGGGCTCGACCGGGGAGCTGTTTTTT

size: -
D: -
V: TRBV6-5
length: 13
J: TRBJ2-7
CDR3: CASSYSVKYEQYF
DNA: TGTGCCAGCAGTTACTCGGTGAAATACGAGCAGTACTTC

size: -
D: -
V: TRBV3-1/TRBV3-2
length: 14
J: TRBJ1-1
CDR3: CASSRTAPNTEAFF
DNA: TGTGCCAGCAGCCGAACAGCACCAAACACTGAAGCTTTCTTT

size: -
D: -
V: TRBV6-5
length: 14
J: TRBJ1-5
CDR3: CASSYSRGNQPQHF
DNA: TGTGCCAGCAGTTACTCGAGGGGGAATCAGCCCCAGCATTTT

size: -
D: -
V: TRBV3-1/TRBV3-2
length: 13
J: TRBJ2-7
CDR3: CASSPLLGGEQYF
DNA: TGTGCCAGCAGCCCCCTTCTGGGGGGAGAGCAGTACTTC

size: -
D: TRBD2
V: TRBV20-1
length: 13
J: TRBJ2-7
CDR3: CSASDSGGAAQYF
DNA: TGCAGTGCTAGTGATAGCGGGGGAGCCGCGCAGTACTTC

size: -
D: -
V: TRBV27
length: 14
J: TRBJ1-2
CDR3: CASSLGGGYYGYTF
DNA: TGTGCCAGCAGTTTGGGAGGCGGATACTATGGCTACACCTTC

size: -
D: -
V: TRBV19
length: 13
J: TRBJ1-1
CDR3: CASSSGFNTEAFF
DNA: TGTGCCAGTAGTTCGGGGTTTAACACTGAAGCTTTCTTT

size: few
D: -
V: TRBV5-1
length: 14
J: TRBJ1-2
CDR3: CASSLVGNHYGYTF
DNA: TGCGCCAGCAGCTTGGTTGGCAACCATTATGGCTACACCTTC

size: -
D: TRBD1
V: TRBV15
length: 16
J: TRBJ2-1
CDR3: CATSPTLGTGFDEQFF
DNA: TGTGCCACCAGCCCAACGCTAGGGACAGGGTTTGATGAGCAGTTCTTC

size: -
D: -
V: TRBV11-3
length: 13
J: TRBJ1-1
CDR3: CASSLGKNTEAFF
DNA: TGTGCCAGCAGCTTGGGCAAGAACACTGAAGCTTTCTTT

size: -
D: TRBD1
V: TRBV19
length: 16
J: TRBJ1-6
CDR3: CASSHLPGQQNSPLHF
DNA: TGTGCCAGTAGTCATCTTCCGGGACAGCAGAATTCACCCCTCCACTTT

size: few
D: -
V: TRBV18
length: 13
J: TRBJ1-1
CDR3: CASSQHRDTEAFF
DNA: TGTGCCAGCTCACAACACAGGGACACTGAAGCTTTCTTT

size: -
D: -
V: TRBV30
length: 14
J: TRBJ1-3
CDR3: CAWSVGQIGNTIYF
DNA: TGTGCCTGGAGTGTAGGACAGATTGGAAACACCATATATTTT

size: -
D: TRBD2
V: TRBV2
length: 15
J: TRBJ2-1
CDR3: CASTFQRGGYNEQFF
DNA: TGTGCCAGCACCTTCCAGCGGGGGGGTTACAATGAGCAGTTCTTC

size: -
D: TRBD1
V: TRBV5-1
length: 16
J: TRBJ1-4
CDR3: CASSLGGTGKGEKLFF
DNA: TGCGCCAGCAGCTTGGGGGGGACAGGGAAAGGTGAAAAACTGTTTTTT

size: -
D: -
V: TRBV2
length: 15
J: TRBJ1-6
CDR3: CASCSQGTLQSPLHF
DNA: TGTGCCAGCTGTAGCCAGGGGACGCTGCAATCACCCCTCCACTTT

size: -
D: TRBD1
V: TRBV5-1
length: 14
J: TRBJ1-1
CDR3: CASSRDREYTEAFF
DNA: TGCGCCAGCAGCCGCGACAGGGAATACACTGAAGCTTTCTTT